The T cell receptor (beta chain) described here comes from a study of blood T cell repertoires in COVID-19. The V and J ends lost 0 bases and 0 bases respectively, with 11 bases between them. This CDR3 is 16 amino acids long. Germline-derived CDR1 and CDR2 are SGHNT and YYREEE (reference sequence). The data were produced by immunoSEQ multiplex PCR, yet TCRdb's version contains in-frame clones alone and is incomplete. The sample has about 190,000 clones, roughly 73% seen once. The TCR sequence derives from a woman aged 80 or over with active or convalescent COVID-19. The chain employs TRBV5-4 and TRBJ2-3, with no clear D. The sequenced material came from peripheral blood. CDR3 region: CASSLGLESSTDTQYF. In DNA, the CDR3 is TGTGCCAGCAGCTTGGGGCTAGAAAGTAGCACAGATACGCAGTATTTT.